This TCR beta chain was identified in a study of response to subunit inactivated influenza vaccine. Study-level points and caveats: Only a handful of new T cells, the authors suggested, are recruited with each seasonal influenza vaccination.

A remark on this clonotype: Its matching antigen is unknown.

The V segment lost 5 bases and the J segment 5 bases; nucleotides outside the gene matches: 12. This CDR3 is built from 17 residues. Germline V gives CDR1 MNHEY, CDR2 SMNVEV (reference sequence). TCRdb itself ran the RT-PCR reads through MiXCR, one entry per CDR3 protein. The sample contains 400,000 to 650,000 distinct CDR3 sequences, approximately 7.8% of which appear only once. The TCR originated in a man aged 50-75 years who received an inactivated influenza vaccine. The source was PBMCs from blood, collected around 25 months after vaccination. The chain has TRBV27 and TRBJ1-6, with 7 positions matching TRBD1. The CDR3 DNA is TGTGCCAGCAGTCTCAGGGTGTCCGGGACAGATAATTCACCCCTCCACTTT. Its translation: CASSLRVSGTDNSPLHF.